The rows below give T cell receptor beta chains drawn from one sample of a study of T cell clonotyping in hematopoietic cell transplantation. Sequencing used immunoSEQ multiplex PCR; TCRdb keeps in-frame clones, though not all of them. The sample has 40,000 to 55,000 clones; 85% to 95% are singletons. The material sequenced was peripheral blood mononuclear cells. The receptors were gathered from a woman between 50 and 59 years old in good health. Some clones in this sample may be carry-over from other donors' samples. Each CDR3 is given with its conserved first and last residue. Fields, in order: J gene, V gene, clone size, D gene, CDR3 DNA, CDR3 protein. A D gene is named only where the DNA matches it firmly. Size is stated for part of the rows, as once, few or many counts, or as a class when the clone is expanded.

>TRBJ2-1|TRBV28|-|TRBD2
TGTGCCAGCAGTCCCTCGAGCGGGGGGAGCTCCTACAATGAGCAGTTCTTC
CASSPSSGGSSYNEQFF
>TRBJ1-2|TRBV25-1|-|TRBD1
TGTGCCAGCAGTATACCGGGACAGGGTTATCTTGGCTACACCTTC
CASSIPGQGYLGYTF
>TRBJ2-1|TRBV9|-|-
TGTGCCAGCAGCGTAGGGGGACTGGTCTACAATGAGCAGTTCTTC
CASSVGGLVYNEQFF
>TRBJ2-7|TRBV4-3|once|-
TGCGCCAGCAGCCAAGACCTCGGGTACGAGCAGTACTTC
CASSQDLGYEQYF
>TRBJ2-5|TRBV19|-|TRBD1
TGTGCCAGTAGACAGGGACAGGGACAAGAGACCCAGTACTTC
CASRQGQGQETQYF
>TRBJ1-2|TRBV11-2|-|-
TGTGCCAGCAGCTTAGACAGGTTTGGCTACACCTTC
CASSLDRFGYTF
>TRBJ2-7|TRBV10-3|once|-
TGTGCCATCAGTGAATGGACCTACGAGCAGTACTTC
CAISEWTYEQYF
>TRBJ2-2|TRBV7-2|once|TRBD1
TGTGCCAGCAGCCAAACAGGGGGACGGGCCGGGGAGCTGTTTTTT
CASSQTGGRAGELFF
>TRBJ1-5|TRBV6-6|-|-
TGTGCCAGCAGTCAGGGATATAGCAATCAGCCCCAGCATTTT
CASSQGYSNQPQHF
>TRBJ1-5|TRBV7-2|-|-
TGTGCCAGCAGCTTAGCAGTGGATCTAAATCAGCCCCAGCATTTT
CASSLAVDLNQPQHF
>TRBJ2-7|TRBV10-3|-|-
TGTGCCATCAGTGAGTCCGCAGGGTTTTTCTACGAGCAGTACTTC
CAISESAGFFYEQYF
>TRBJ1-2|TRBV28|-|-
TGTGCCAGCACTCGAGGAGGGGTAGCTAACTATGGCTACACCTTC
CASTRGGVANYGYTF
>TRBJ1-4|TRBV5-1|once|-
TGCGCCAGCAGCTTAGTCGAGGACGGTGGCGAAAAACTGTTTTTT
CASSLVEDGGEKLFF
>TRBJ1-5|TRBV25-1|-|-
TGTGCCAGCAGTGACCCCGGGGCTGGCCAGCCCCAGCATTTT
CASSDPGAGQPQHF
>TRBJ1-1|TRBV5-1|-|-
TGCGCCAGCAGCTTATGGTCACAGAGTCTTGAAGCTTTCTTT
CASSLWSQSLEAFF
>TRBJ2-2|TRBV5-1|-|-
TGCGCCAGCAGCCCCGACGGAATCAATTTATACACCGGGGAGCTGTTTTTT
CASSPDGINLYTGELFF
>TRBJ1-1|TRBV5-4|-|-
TGTGCCAGCAGCTTGGGCAGGGGCTCGGGTGAAGCTTTCTTT
CASSLGRGSGEAFF
>TRBJ2-5|TRBV5-1|-|-
TGCGCCAGCAGCTTGGCAGGGGGGAGCGGAGAGACCCAGTACTTC
CASSLAGGSGETQYF
>TRBJ1-6|TRBV5-4|few|-
TGTGCCAGCAGCTTGGATGCACAGGAAAATTCACCCCTCCACTTT
CASSLDAQENSPLHF
>TRBJ1-4|TRBV4-1|-|-
TGCGCCAGCAGCCAGCCGGGGTCAACTAATGAAAAACTGTTTTTT
CASSQPGSTNEKLFF
>TRBJ1-6|TRBV7-9|-|-
TGTGCCAGCAGCTTAAGCTCCTCACCCCTCCACTTT
CASSLSSSPLHF
>TRBJ2-5|TRBV4-2|-|-
TGTGCCAGCAGCCCGTATGGGCTAAGTAAGGAGACCCAGTACTTC
CASSPYGLSKETQYF
>TRBJ1-6|TRBV28|-|TRBD1
TGTGCCAGTTGGACAGGGGGATCGTTTAATTCACCCCTCCACTTT
CASWTGGSFNSPLHF
>TRBJ1-2|TRBV18|-|-
TGTGCCAGCTCACCCGGGACTTTAAAAGGAGGCTACACCTTC
CASSPGTLKGGYTF
>TRBJ1-1|TRBV18|-|-
TGTGCCAGCTCGACGACCCACAAGGGGGGAACTGAAGCTTTCTTT
CASSTTHKGGTEAFF